This T cell receptor (beta chain) was recorded in a study of molecular identifiers for immune sequencing clone quantification. From the PCR reads, TCRdb called clonotypes with MiXCR, one entry per CDR3 protein. The data contain about 630,000 distinct CDR3 sequences, 25% of them singletons. About this clonotype itself: No conserved phenylalanine or tryptophan ends this CDR3, so it is likely a read error.

This receptor was obtained from a human donor in good health. Some libraries in this study had Jurkat cell RNA spiked in. Sequenced sample: naive CD8+ T cells from blood, with Jurkat cell RNA spiked in. Subset reported: FACS-sorted CD8+CD4-CCR7+CD45RA+ naive T cells.

CDR3 protein: CASIIAGGHEQFI. The CDR3 DNA follows: TGTGCCAGCATTATAGCGGGGGGGCATGAGCAGTTCATC. The V call is TRBV6-2 or TRBV6-3, the J call TRBJ2-1; 11 nucleotides line up with TRBD2. The CDR3 spans 13 residues. J lost 8 bases, V lost 7 bases, and 4 bases had no gene match. Germline assignment: CDR1 MNHEY and CDR2 SVGEGT.